The T cell receptor (beta chain) described here comes from a study of identical twins. Study-wide results and limits: Part of the zero-insertion signal could reflect confounding by invariant MAIT and iNKT cells. Modelling approaches yielded underestimates of out-of-frame TCR alpha sharing between monozygotic twins.

Germline lookup yields CDR1 SGHNT and CDR2 YYREEE (reference sequence). V was clipped by 1 base and J by 0 bases, with 8 bases between them. There are 16 residues in the CDR3. The table lists this clonotype with a few counts. The target antigen is unknown. TCRdb re-analysed the 5' RACE reads in MiXCR, keeping a single row per CDR3 protein. Here the sample spans roughly 570,000 distinct CDR3 sequences, around a tenth being singletons. The sample was also reused in another study, on yellow fever vaccine responses in identical twins. That paper notes: Twins reportedly showed a vaccine T cell response that seemed partly convergent and partly personalized.

The TCR originated in a young woman in good health. The sequencing sample was made of PBMCs. The genes are TRBV5-4 and TRBJ2-6, with unresolved D. The CDR3 spells CASSLISSSGANVLTF. The DNA for the CDR3 is TGTGCCAGCAGCTTGATTTCAAGCTCTGGGGCCAACGTCCTGACTTTC.